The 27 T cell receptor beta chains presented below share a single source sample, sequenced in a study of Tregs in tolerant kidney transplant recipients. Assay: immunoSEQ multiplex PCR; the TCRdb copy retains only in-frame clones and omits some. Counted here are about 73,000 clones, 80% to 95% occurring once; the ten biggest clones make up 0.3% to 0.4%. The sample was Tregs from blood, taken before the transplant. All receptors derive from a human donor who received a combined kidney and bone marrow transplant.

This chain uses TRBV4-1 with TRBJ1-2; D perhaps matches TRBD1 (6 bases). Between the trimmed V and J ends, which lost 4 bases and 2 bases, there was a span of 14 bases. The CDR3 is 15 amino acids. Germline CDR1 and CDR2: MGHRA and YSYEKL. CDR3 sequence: CASSPGQKDNYGYTF. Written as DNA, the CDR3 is TGCGCCAGCAGCCCAGGACAGAAAGACAACTATGGCTACACCTTC.

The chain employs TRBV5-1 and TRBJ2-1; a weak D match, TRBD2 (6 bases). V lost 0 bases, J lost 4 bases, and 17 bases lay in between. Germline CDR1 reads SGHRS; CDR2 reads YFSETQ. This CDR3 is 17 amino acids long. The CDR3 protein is CASSLGSASEVYNEQFF. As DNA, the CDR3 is TGCGCCAGCAGCTTGGGGTCTGCTAGCGAGGTGTACAATGAGCAGTTCTTC.

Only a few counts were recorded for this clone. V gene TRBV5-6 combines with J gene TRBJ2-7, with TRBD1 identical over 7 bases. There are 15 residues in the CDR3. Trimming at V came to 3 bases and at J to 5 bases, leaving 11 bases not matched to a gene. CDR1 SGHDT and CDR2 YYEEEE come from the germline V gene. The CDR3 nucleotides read TGTGCCAGCAGCTCCACGGGACAGAGCGCCCACGAGCAGTACTTC. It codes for CASSSTGQSAHEQYF.

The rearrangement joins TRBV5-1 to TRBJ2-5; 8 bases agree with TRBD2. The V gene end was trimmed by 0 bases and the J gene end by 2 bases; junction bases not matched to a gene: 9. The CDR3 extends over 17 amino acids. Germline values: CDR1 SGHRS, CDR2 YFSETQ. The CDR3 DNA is TGCGCCAGCAGCTTGGGTCTGCTAGCGGGTTCACAAGAGACCCAGTACTTC. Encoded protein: CASSLGLLAGSQETQYF.

CDR3 bases: TGTGCCAGCAGCTTAGCCCCCAATCAGGGGGCGGATACGCAGTATTTT. Residues: CASSLAPNQGADTQYF. The chain recombines TRBV7-2 with TRBJ2-3; 8 nucleotides line up with TRBD1. After removal of 0 bases from V and 6 bases from J, the junction contained 8 bases not matched to a gene. Germline V gene sequence: CDR1 SGHTA, CDR2 FQGNSA. The CDR3 covers 16 residues.

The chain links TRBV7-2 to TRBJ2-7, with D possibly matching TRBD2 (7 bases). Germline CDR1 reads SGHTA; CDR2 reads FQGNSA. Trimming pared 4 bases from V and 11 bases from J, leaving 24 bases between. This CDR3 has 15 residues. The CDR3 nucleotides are TGTGCCAGCAGCTCATGGCGGGGGCGACTAGTAGGGGAGTACTTC. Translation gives CASSSWRGRLVGEYF. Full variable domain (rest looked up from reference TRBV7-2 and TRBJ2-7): GAGVSQSPSNKVTEKGKDVELRCDPISGHTALYWYRQSLGQGLEFLIYFQGNSAPDKSGLPSDRFSAERTGGSVSTLTIQRTQQEDSAVYLCASSSWRGRLVGEYFGPGTRLTVT.

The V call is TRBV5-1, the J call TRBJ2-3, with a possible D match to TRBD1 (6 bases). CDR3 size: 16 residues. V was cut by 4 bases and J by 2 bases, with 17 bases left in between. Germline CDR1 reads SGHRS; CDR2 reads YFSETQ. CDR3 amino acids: CASSHSGTSDTDTQYF. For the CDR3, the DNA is TGCGCCAGCAGCCACTCCGGGACATCAGACACAGATACGCAGTATTTT.

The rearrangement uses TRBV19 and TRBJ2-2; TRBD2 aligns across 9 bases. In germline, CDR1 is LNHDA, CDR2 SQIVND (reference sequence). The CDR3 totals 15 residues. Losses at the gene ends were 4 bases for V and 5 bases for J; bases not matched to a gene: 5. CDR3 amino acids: CASSKLAGRTGELFF. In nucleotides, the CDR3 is TGTGCCAGTAGTAAGCTAGCGGGACGGACCGGGGAGCTGTTTTTT.

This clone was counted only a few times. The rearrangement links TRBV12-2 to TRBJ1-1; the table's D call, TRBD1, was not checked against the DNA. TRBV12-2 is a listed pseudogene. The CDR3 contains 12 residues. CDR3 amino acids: CASRRGNTEAFF. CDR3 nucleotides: TGTGCAAGTCGCAGGGGGAACACTGAAGCTTTCTTT.

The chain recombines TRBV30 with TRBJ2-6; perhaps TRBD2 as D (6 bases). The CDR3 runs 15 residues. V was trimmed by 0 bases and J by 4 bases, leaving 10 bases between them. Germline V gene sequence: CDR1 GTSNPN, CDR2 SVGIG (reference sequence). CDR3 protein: CAWSVGSAGANVLTF. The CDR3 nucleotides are TGTGCCTGGAGTGTCGGGAGTGCGGGGGCCAACGTCCTGACTTTC.

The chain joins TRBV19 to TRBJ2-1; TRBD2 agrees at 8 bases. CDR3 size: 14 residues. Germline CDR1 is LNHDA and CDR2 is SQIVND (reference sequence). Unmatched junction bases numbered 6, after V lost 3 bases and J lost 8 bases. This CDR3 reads CASSIGGRTDEQFF. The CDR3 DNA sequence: TGTGCCAGTAGTATCGGCGGGAGGACTGATGAGCAGTTCTTC.

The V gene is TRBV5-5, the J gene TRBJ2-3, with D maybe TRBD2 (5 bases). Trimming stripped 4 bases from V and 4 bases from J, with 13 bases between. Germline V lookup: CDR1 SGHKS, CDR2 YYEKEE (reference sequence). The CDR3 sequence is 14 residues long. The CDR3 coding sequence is TGTGCCAGCAGCCTCGAGTGGGGAGCAGATACGCAGTATTTT. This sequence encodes CASSLEWGADTQYF.

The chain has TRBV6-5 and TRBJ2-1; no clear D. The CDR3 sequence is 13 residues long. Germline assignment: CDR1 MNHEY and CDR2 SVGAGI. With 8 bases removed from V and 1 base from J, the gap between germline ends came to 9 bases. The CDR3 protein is CASPTTSYNEQFF. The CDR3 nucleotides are TGTGCCAGCCCGACGACTTCCTACAATGAGCAGTTCTTC.

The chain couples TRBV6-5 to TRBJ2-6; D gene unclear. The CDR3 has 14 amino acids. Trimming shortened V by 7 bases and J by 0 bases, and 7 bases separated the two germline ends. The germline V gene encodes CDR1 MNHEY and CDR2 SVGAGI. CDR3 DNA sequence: TGTGCCAGCACCCCTCACTCTGGGGCCAACGTCCTGACTTTC. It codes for CASTPHSGANVLTF.

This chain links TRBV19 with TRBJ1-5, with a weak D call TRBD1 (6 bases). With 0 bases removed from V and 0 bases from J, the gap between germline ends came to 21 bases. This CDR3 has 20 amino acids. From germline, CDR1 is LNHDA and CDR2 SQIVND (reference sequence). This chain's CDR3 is CASSIDVGGSTAYSNQPQHF. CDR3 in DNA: TGTGCCAGTAGTATAGATGTGGGGGGCTCAACGGCGTATAGCAATCAGCCCCAGCATTTT.

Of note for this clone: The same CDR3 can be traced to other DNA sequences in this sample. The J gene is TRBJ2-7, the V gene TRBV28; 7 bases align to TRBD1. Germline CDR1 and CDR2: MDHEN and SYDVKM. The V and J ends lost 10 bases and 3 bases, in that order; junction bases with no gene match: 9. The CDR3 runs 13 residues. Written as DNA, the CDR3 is TGTGCCACTTCCCCGGGACAGAGCTACGAGCAGTACTTC. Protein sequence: CATSPGQSYEQYF.

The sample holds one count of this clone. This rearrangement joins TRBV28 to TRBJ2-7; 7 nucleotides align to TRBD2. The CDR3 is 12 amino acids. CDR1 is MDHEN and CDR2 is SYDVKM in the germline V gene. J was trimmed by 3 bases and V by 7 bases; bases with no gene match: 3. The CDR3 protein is CASTGGSYEQYF. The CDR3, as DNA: TGTGCCAGCACTGGCGGGAGCTACGAGCAGTACTTC.

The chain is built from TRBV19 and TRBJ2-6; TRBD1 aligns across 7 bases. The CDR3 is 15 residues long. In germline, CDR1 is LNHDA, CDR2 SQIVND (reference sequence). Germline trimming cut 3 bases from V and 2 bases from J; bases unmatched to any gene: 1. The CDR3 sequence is CASSITGAGANVLTF. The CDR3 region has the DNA TGTGCCAGTAGTATCACAGGGGCTGGGGCCAACGTCCTGACTTTC.

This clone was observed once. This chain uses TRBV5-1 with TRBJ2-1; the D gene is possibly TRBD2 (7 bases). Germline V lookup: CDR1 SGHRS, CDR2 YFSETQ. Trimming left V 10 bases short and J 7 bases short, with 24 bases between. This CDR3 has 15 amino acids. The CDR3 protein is CASLRGGGGRNEQFF. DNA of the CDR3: TGCGCCTCCCTTAGAGGGGGGGGCGGGCGGAATGAGCAGTTCTTC. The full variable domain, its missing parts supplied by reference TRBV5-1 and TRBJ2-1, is KAGVTQTPRYLIKTRGQQVTLSCSPISGHRSVSWYQQTPGQGLQFLFEYFSETQRNKGNFPGRFSGRQFSNSRSEMNVSTLELGDSALYLCASLRGGGGRNEQFFGPGTRLTVL.

CDR3 sequence reads: CASSYSGGDSPQHF. As DNA, the CDR3 is TGTGCCAGCAGTTATAGCGGGGGCGACTCGCCCCAGCATTTT. This chain connects TRBV6-5 to TRBJ1-5; D may be TRBD1 (6 bases). Germline CDR1 MNHEY, CDR2 SVGAGI. The CDR3 is made up of 14 amino acids. V shed 3 bases and J shed 9 bases, with 15 bases lying between them.

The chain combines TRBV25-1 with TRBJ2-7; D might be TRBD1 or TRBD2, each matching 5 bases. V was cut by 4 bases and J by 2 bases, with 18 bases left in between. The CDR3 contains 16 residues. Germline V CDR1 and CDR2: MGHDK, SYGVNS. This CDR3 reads CASSGGSSWATYEQYF. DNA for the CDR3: TGTGCCAGCAGTGGGGGGTCTTCGTGGGCTACCTACGAGCAGTACTTC.

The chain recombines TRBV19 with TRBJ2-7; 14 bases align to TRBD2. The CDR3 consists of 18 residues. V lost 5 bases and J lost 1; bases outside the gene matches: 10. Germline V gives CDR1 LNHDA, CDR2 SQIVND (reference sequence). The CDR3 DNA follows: TGTGCCAGTAGTTCCGGACTAGCGGGAGGAGGGGATTCCTACGAGCAGTACTTC. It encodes CASSSGLAGGGDSYEQYF.

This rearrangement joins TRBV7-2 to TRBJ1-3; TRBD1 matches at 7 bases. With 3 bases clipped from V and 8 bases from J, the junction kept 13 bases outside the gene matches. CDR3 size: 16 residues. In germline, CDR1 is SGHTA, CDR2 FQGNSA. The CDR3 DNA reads TGTGCCAGCAGCTTCAGGACAGGCTCCTCCAGGGACACCATATATTTT. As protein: CASSFRTGSSRDTIYF. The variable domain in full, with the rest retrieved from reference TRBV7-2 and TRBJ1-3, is GAGVSQSPSNKVTEKGKDVELRCDPISGHTALYWYRQSLGQGLEFLIYFQGNSAPDKSGLPSDRFSAERTGGSVSTLTIQRTQQEDSAVYLCASSFRTGSSRDTIYFGEGSWLTVV.

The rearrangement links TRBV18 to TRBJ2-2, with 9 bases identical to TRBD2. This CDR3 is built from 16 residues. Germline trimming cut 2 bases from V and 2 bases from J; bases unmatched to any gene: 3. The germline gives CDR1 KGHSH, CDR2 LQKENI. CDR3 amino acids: CASSPRLADNTGELFF. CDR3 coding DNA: TGTGCCAGCTCACCAAGACTAGCGGATAACACCGGGGAGCTGTTTTTT.

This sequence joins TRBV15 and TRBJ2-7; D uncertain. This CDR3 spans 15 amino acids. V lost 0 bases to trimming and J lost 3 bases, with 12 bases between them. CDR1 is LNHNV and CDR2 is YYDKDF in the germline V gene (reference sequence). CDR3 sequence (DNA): TGTGCCACCAGCAGAGATTATGGGTCGGTCTACGAGCAGTACTTC. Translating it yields CATSRDYGSVYEQYF.

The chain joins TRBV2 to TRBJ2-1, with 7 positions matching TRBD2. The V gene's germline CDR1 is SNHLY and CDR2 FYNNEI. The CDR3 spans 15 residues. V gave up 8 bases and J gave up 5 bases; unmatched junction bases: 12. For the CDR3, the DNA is TGTGCCAGCCATCGTCGGGGGGTATCAAACAATGAGCAGTTCTTC. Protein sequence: CASHRRGVSNNEQFF.

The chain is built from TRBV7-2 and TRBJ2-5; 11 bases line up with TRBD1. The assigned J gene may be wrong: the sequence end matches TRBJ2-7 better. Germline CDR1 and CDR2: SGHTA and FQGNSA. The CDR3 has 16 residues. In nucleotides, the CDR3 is TGTGCCAGCAGCCGGACAGGGGGCCTTAGCTCCTACGAGCAGTACTTC. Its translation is CASSRTGGLSSYEQYF.